This T cell receptor beta chain is drawn from a study of Ad26.COV2.S vaccination and SARS-CoV-2 variants. Study-wide findings and caveats: People who got the vaccine had more spike-specific TCR breadth than people who got placebo.

Treatment denoted: some 19 received Ad26.COV2.S at low or high dose, single or two shots; about 5 received placebo; per-sample allocation not given. Day 63 after the first injection of vaccine or placebo was the sampling time. Whoever gave the sample was an adult aged 18-55 years in Boston. Participants' vaccine, an Ad26 vector, delivered Wuhan-strain SARS-CoV-2 spike. On this clone: Antigen unknown.

Profiled with immunoSEQ multiplex PCR; TCRdb holds only in-frame clones, not every one. The top ten hold nearly 7.5% of the sample, which has 350,000 to 450,000 clones, about four fifths seen once. V dropped 5 bases and J dropped 5; count of bases not matched to a gene: 6. The CDR3 is 14 residues long. The germline CDR1 and CDR2 sequences are KGHSH and LQKENI. The genes are TRBV18 and TRBJ2-5, with 9 bases matching TRBD1. The receptor's source is a person between 18 and 65 years old who received the Ad26.COV2.S COVID-19 vaccine or a placebo. The source was peripheral blood, collected in a trial of Ad26.COV2.S vaccine versus placebo. CDR3 DNA: TGTGCCAGCTCAAGGGACAGGGTTTATGAGACCCAGTACTTC. Residues: CASSRDRVYETQYF.